This is a list of T cell receptor beta chains from one sample in a study of control samples from healthy donors and cancer patients. Clones were sequenced by immunoSEQ multiplex PCR, and TCRdb holds only the in-frame ones, with some missing. The data hold about 150,000 clones, with about 93% observed a single time. The sample consisted of PBMCs. These receptors were collected from a man aged 60 to 69 with colorectal cancer. Both conserved end residues are part of each CDR3. The D gene is left open where the match is weak. Clone sizes are given selectively: once, few, many, or a class where the clone is expanded.

J,size,V,length,D,CDR3,DNA
TRBJ1-2,.,TRBV2,16,TRBD1,CASSLGTGNEGDGYTF,TGTGCCAGCAGTCTAGGGACAGGGAATGAGGGTGATGGCTACACCTTC
TRBJ1-2,few,TRBV7-9,13,TRBD1,CASSLGQNYGYTF,TGTGCCAGCAGCTTGGGACAGAACTATGGCTACACCTTC
TRBJ2-2,.,TRBV5-5,15,TRBD2,CASNRLAANTGELFF,TGTGCCAGCAACCGACTAGCAGCGAACACCGGGGAGCTGTTTTTT
TRBJ2-7,.,TRBV19,16,TRBD2,CASSPQSLTGTNEQYF,TGTGCCAGTAGTCCACAATCACTCACCGGGACTAACGAGCAGTACTTC
TRBJ1-1,few,TRBV7-6,15,.,CASSLGGPEDPEAFF,TGTGCCAGCAGCTTAGGGGGTCCTGAAGACCCAGAAGCTTTCTTT
TRBJ1-1,.,TRBV6-5,15,.,CASSYDRALNTEAFF,TGTGCCAGCAGTTACGATAGGGCCCTGAACACTGAAGCTTTCTTT
TRBJ2-5,.,TRBV11-2,17,TRBD1,CASSLGDRGVSQETQYF,TGTGCCAGCAGCTTAGGGGACAGAGGGGTCTCCCAAGAGACCCAGTACTTC
TRBJ2-1,few,TRBV5-6,11,.,CASSLGPEQFF,TGTGCCAGCAGCTTGGGACCCGAGCAGTTCTTC
TRBJ2-2,.,TRBV2,15,TRBD1,CASRTQGGNTGELFF,TGTGCCAGCAGAACACAGGGGGGGAACACCGGGGAGCTGTTTTTT
TRBJ1-1,few,TRBV28,14,.,CASSLGNLNTEAFF,TGTGCCAGCAGCCTAGGTAACCTGAACACTGAAGCTTTCTTT
TRBJ2-3,.,TRBV28,13,.,CASSTLQADTQYF,TGTGCCAGCAGTACTCTGCAGGCAGATACGCAGTATTTT
TRBJ2-1,.,TRBV28,16,TRBD2,CASSLQLAGADNEQFF,TGTGCCAGCAGTCTGCAACTAGCGGGGGCAGACAATGAGCAGTTCTTC
TRBJ2-5,.,TRBV7-9,14,.,CASSSAGGQETQYF,TGTGCCAGCAGCTCCGCGGGGGGACAGGAGACCCAGTACTTC
TRBJ2-5,.,TRBV9,9,.,CASGETQYF,TGTGCCAGCGGGGAGACCCAGTACTTC
TRBJ1-4,few,TRBV11-2,14,.,CASSLNGGGEKLFF,TGTGCCAGCAGCTTAAACGGGGGAGGTGAAAAACTGTTTTTT
TRBJ1-1,.,TRBV7-9,11,.,CASSSGPEAFF,TGTGCCAGCAGCTCTGGCCCTGAAGCTTTCTTT
TRBJ2-7,.,TRBV3-1/TRBV3-2,13,.,CASSQPSSYEQYF,TGTGCCAGCAGCCAACCTTCCTCCTACGAGCAGTACTTC
TRBJ2-7,once,TRBV7-2,14,.,CASSLDSRGSEQYF,TGTGCCAGCAGCTTAGATAGCAGGGGATCCGAGCAGTACTTC
TRBJ2-5,.,TRBV7-9,16,.,CASSLGSRATQETQYF,TGTGCCAGCAGCTTAGGGTCCAGGGCAACCCAAGAGACCCAGTACTTC
TRBJ1-5,.,TRBV19,14,.,CASSPMDSNQPQHF,TGTGCCAGTAGTCCCATGGACAGCAATCAGCCCCAGCATTTT
TRBJ2-7,.,TRBV7-2,15,.,CASRDTGTPGPEQYF,TGTGCCAGCAGAGATACCGGGACGCCCGGACCCGAGCAGTACTTC
TRBJ2-7,.,TRBV7-9,15,TRBD1,CASSLVGRTGTEQYF,TGTGCCAGCAGCTTAGTCGGCAGGACAGGGACCGAGCAGTACTTC
TRBJ2-5,.,TRBV5-1,15,.,CASSLEGGFSETQYF,TGCGCCAGCAGCTTGGAAGGCGGTTTTTCAGAGACCCAGTACTTC
TRBJ1-5,.,TRBV29-1,13,TRBD1,CSAAGTGDQPQHF,TGCAGCGCCGCCGGGACAGGGGATCAGCCCCAGCATTTT
TRBJ2-3,.,TRBV11-2,15,TRBD1,CASSFLQGATDTQYF,TGTGCCAGCAGCTTTTTGCAGGGGGCCACAGATACGCAGTATTTT